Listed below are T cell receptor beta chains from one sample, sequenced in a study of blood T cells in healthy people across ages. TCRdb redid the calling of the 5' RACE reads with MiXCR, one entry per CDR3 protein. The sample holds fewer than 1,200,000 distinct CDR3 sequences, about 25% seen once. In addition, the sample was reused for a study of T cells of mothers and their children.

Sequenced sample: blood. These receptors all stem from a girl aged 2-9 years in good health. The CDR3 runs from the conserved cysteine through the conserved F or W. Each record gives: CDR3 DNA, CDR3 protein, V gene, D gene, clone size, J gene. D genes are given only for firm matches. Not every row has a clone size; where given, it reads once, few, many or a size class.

CDR3nt: TGTGCCAGCAGCCCCTCCGGGGGCGGAGGGACCACTGAAGCTTTCTTT
CDR3aa: CASSPSGGGGTTEAFF
v_gene: TRBV7-9
d_gene: .
abundance: .
j_gene: TRBJ1-1

CDR3nt: TGCAGCGTTAGACAGCCAAGCTCCTACGAGCAGTACTTC
CDR3aa: CSVRQPSSYEQYF
v_gene: TRBV29-1
d_gene: .
abundance: .
j_gene: TRBJ2-7

CDR3nt: TGCAGTGCTAGCGACGGGGTTAACACCGGGGAGCTGTTTTTT
CDR3aa: CSASDGVNTGELFF
v_gene: TRBV20-1
d_gene: .
abundance: .
j_gene: TRBJ2-2

CDR3nt: TGTGCCAGCAGCCCGGGAGGGGCGGGTGAGCAGTTCTTC
CDR3aa: CASSPGGAGEQFF
v_gene: TRBV5-6
d_gene: TRBD2
abundance: .
j_gene: TRBJ2-1

CDR3nt: TGCAGCGTTGGTGGGGGGGGGCCTGGTGATACGCAGTATTTT
CDR3aa: CSVGGGGPGDTQYF
v_gene: TRBV29-1
d_gene: .
abundance: few
j_gene: TRBJ2-3

CDR3nt: TGTGCCAGCAGCTTAGAGTTGGATGAAAAACTGTTTTTT
CDR3aa: CASSLELDEKLFF
v_gene: TRBV7-9
d_gene: .
abundance: .
j_gene: TRBJ1-4

CDR3nt: TGTGCCAGCAGCCAAGTAATTTACGAGCAGTACTTC
CDR3aa: CASSQVIYEQYF
v_gene: TRBV14
d_gene: .
abundance: .
j_gene: TRBJ2-7

CDR3nt: TGTGCCAGCAGTGATTCGTGGGACAGGGGAGCAGATACGCAGTATTTT
CDR3aa: CASSDSWDRGADTQYF
v_gene: TRBV2
d_gene: TRBD1
abundance: few
j_gene: TRBJ2-3

CDR3nt: TGTGCCAGCAGTTACTCGAAGTCACACGTCACCGGGGAGCTGTTTTTT
CDR3aa: CASSYSKSHVTGELFF
v_gene: TRBV6-6
d_gene: .
abundance: few
j_gene: TRBJ2-2

CDR3nt: TGCAGCGTTGAAGGGGGACACCTGACCCGGGAGGAGCAGTACTTC
CDR3aa: CSVEGGHLTREEQYF
v_gene: TRBV29-1
d_gene: .
abundance: few
j_gene: TRBJ2-7

CDR3nt: TGCAGCGTTCTTAGGGGGGTGGAGCAGTTCTTC
CDR3aa: CSVLRGVEQFF
v_gene: TRBV29-1
d_gene: .
abundance: .
j_gene: TRBJ2-1

CDR3nt: TGTGCCAGCAGGGGACAGGGGGTGGACGAGCAGTACTTC
CDR3aa: CASRGQGVDEQYF
v_gene: TRBV7-9
d_gene: TRBD1
abundance: .
j_gene: TRBJ2-7

CDR3nt: TGTGCCAGCATTTGGACAAAAGGGGGACCCCTCCACTTT
CDR3aa: CASIWTKGGPLHF
v_gene: TRBV12-3/TRBV12-4
d_gene: .
abundance: .
j_gene: TRBJ1-6

CDR3nt: TGTGCCACCAGTGATTTCCGAGCGGGAGAAGGGTTAGAGACCCAGTACTTC
CDR3aa: CATSDFRAGEGLETQYF
v_gene: TRBV24-1
d_gene: TRBD2
abundance: .
j_gene: TRBJ2-5

CDR3nt: TGTGCCACCTTATCCGGGGCAGACAATGAGCAGTTCTTC
CDR3aa: CATLSGADNEQFF
v_gene: TRBV27
d_gene: .
abundance: once
j_gene: TRBJ2-1

CDR3nt: TGCAGTGCTACCCCCTCGGATACGCAGTATTTT
CDR3aa: CSATPSDTQYF
v_gene: TRBV20-1
d_gene: .
abundance: .
j_gene: TRBJ2-3

CDR3nt: TGTGCCACCAGTGATTCAACTACCGGGACAGGGTACAATCAGCCCCAGCACTTT
CDR3aa: CATSDSTTGTGYNQPQHF
v_gene: TRBV24-1
d_gene: TRBD1
abundance: once
j_gene: TRBJ1-5

CDR3nt: TGTGCCAGCAGCTTAGTAGGGCACCCTGAAGCTTTCTTT
CDR3aa: CASSLVGHPEAFF
v_gene: TRBV7-2
d_gene: .
abundance: .
j_gene: TRBJ1-1

CDR3nt: TGCAGCGTTGTACTAGCCAGGTACGAGCAGTACTTC
CDR3aa: CSVVLARYEQYF
v_gene: TRBV29-1
d_gene: .
abundance: .
j_gene: TRBJ2-7

CDR3nt: TGTGCCAGCAGCCAAGCCAGGGAGGTCGACGAGCAATACTTC
CDR3aa: CASSQAREVDEQYF
v_gene: TRBV3-1
d_gene: .
abundance: .
j_gene: TRBJ2-5

CDR3nt: TGCGCCAGCAGCTTGTTTCAGGGGGCAAATGGCGAAAAACTGTTTTTT
CDR3aa: CASSLFQGANGEKLFF
v_gene: TRBV5-1
d_gene: TRBD1
abundance: .
j_gene: TRBJ1-4

CDR3nt: TGTGCCAGCAGAGGACAAGGGGAGACCCAGTACTTC
CDR3aa: CASRGQGETQYF
v_gene: TRBV6-2/TRBV6-3
d_gene: .
abundance: many
j_gene: TRBJ2-5

CDR3nt: TGTGCCAGCAGTAAGGGACAAACGGACATTCAGTACTTC
CDR3aa: CASSKGQTDIQYF
v_gene: TRBV6-1
d_gene: .
abundance: .
j_gene: TRBJ2-4

CDR3nt: TGTGCCAGCAGTTCCATCCGGACAGGGGGCGAGCAGTACTTC
CDR3aa: CASSSIRTGGEQYF
v_gene: TRBV28
d_gene: TRBD1
abundance: .
j_gene: TRBJ2-7

CDR3nt: TGTGCCACCGGTGACGGGAAACATAGCTCCTATAATTCACCCCTCCACTTT
CDR3aa: CATGDGKHSSYNSPLHF
v_gene: TRBV7-9
d_gene: .
abundance: .
j_gene: TRBJ1-6

CDR3nt: TGTGCCAGTATAGGACAGGGGAGTACTGAAGCTTTCTTT
CDR3aa: CASIGQGSTEAFF
v_gene: TRBV19
d_gene: TRBD1
abundance: few
j_gene: TRBJ1-1

CDR3nt: TGCAGCGTTGAAGGGGGTTCGACAGGGGGCTACAATGAGCAGTTCTTC
CDR3aa: CSVEGGSTGGYNEQFF
v_gene: TRBV29-1
d_gene: TRBD1
abundance: .
j_gene: TRBJ2-1

CDR3nt: TGTGCCAGCAGCCAAGTATTCCGGGGACTAGCTTATGAGACCCAGTACTTC
CDR3aa: CASSQVFRGLAYETQYF
v_gene: TRBV14
d_gene: TRBD2
abundance: .
j_gene: TRBJ2-5

CDR3nt: TGTGCCAGCAGCTTAGAGGCTTACCTGTACACCTTC
CDR3aa: CASSLEAYLYTF
v_gene: TRBV7-9
d_gene: .
abundance: .
j_gene: TRBJ1-2

CDR3nt: TGTGCCAACGGGACAGGGTATTATCACGAGCAGTACTTC
CDR3aa: CANGTGYYHEQYF
v_gene: TRBV27
d_gene: TRBD1
abundance: .
j_gene: TRBJ2-7

CDR3nt: TGCGCCAGCAGATGGGCTGGTGAGCAGTTCTTC
CDR3aa: CASRWAGEQFF
v_gene: TRBV5-1
d_gene: .
abundance: .
j_gene: TRBJ2-1

CDR3nt: TGTGCCAGCAGCACACGGGGGGATGAGCAGTTCTTC
CDR3aa: CASSTRGDEQFF
v_gene: TRBV11-1
d_gene: TRBD2
abundance: .
j_gene: TRBJ2-1

CDR3nt: TGCAGCGTCCTCGGCGGGGGAGCCTACGAGCAGTACTTC
CDR3aa: CSVLGGGAYEQYF
v_gene: TRBV29-1
d_gene: TRBD2
abundance: .
j_gene: TRBJ2-7

CDR3nt: TGCAGTGCTAGAGCGCATTCAACTAGCGGGGGGGCCTGGTATGAGCAGTTCTTC
CDR3aa: CSARAHSTSGGAWYEQFF
v_gene: TRBV20-1
d_gene: TRBD2
abundance: .
j_gene: TRBJ2-1

CDR3nt: TGTGCCAGCAGCGGTTCCGGGACTCAAGAGACCCAGTACTTC
CDR3aa: CASSGSGTQETQYF
v_gene: TRBV9
d_gene: .
abundance: .
j_gene: TRBJ2-5

CDR3nt: TGCAGCGGGACAGGGGGGAGAAGCTCTGGAAACACCATATATTTT
CDR3aa: CSGTGGRSSGNTIYF
v_gene: TRBV20-1
d_gene: TRBD1
abundance: .
j_gene: TRBJ1-3

CDR3nt: TGTGCCAGCAGGCCAACGGGACAGGGGGCCGGGGAGCTGTTTTTT
CDR3aa: CASRPTGQGAGELFF
v_gene: TRBV12-3/TRBV12-4
d_gene: TRBD1
abundance: .
j_gene: TRBJ2-2

CDR3nt: TGTGCCAGCAGTTTCATATCGGACAGTAAAGATGAGCAGTTCTTC
CDR3aa: CASSFISDSKDEQFF
v_gene: TRBV27
d_gene: .
abundance: few
j_gene: TRBJ2-1

CDR3nt: TGTGCCAGCAGTTCCCTGAGTGAAGAGCAGTACTTC
CDR3aa: CASSSLSEEQYF
v_gene: TRBV28
d_gene: .
abundance: .
j_gene: TRBJ2-7

CDR3nt: TGCGCCAGCGTGAGTAGGGGGTACAATGAGCAGTTCTTC
CDR3aa: CASVSRGYNEQFF
v_gene: TRBV10-2
d_gene: .
abundance: .
j_gene: TRBJ2-1

CDR3nt: TGTGCCAGCTCATTGGGACAGGGAGTTTTGGAGCAGTTCTTC
CDR3aa: CASSLGQGVLEQFF
v_gene: TRBV18
d_gene: TRBD1
abundance: few
j_gene: TRBJ2-1

CDR3nt: TGCAGTGCTAGCCTTATAGGACAGATGAACACTGAAGCTTTCTTT
CDR3aa: CSASLIGQMNTEAFF
v_gene: TRBV20-1
d_gene: .
abundance: once
j_gene: TRBJ1-1

CDR3nt: TGTGCCAGCAGCAGGGGGAATAGAATATCAGCGGTTGAAAAACTGTTTTTT
CDR3aa: CASSRGNRISAVEKLFF
v_gene: TRBV3-1
d_gene: .
abundance: few
j_gene: TRBJ1-4

CDR3nt: TGTGCCAGCTCCCCTTGGGCCCTTACCCACTACGAGCAGTACTTC
CDR3aa: CASSPWALTHYEQYF
v_gene: TRBV12-3/TRBV12-4
d_gene: .
abundance: .
j_gene: TRBJ2-7

CDR3nt: TGTGCCAGCAGTGAGCTTTTGGACAATGAGCAGTTCTTC
CDR3aa: CASSELLDNEQFF
v_gene: TRBV6-1
d_gene: .
abundance: .
j_gene: TRBJ2-1

CDR3nt: TGTGCCAGCAGCCGAACCTTTGAGGGCAGGCAGTATTTT
CDR3aa: CASSRTFEGRQYF
v_gene: TRBV9
d_gene: .
abundance: few
j_gene: TRBJ2-3

CDR3nt: TGTGCCAGCAGTTACGGGAACAATGAGCAGTTCTTC
CDR3aa: CASSYGNNEQFF
v_gene: TRBV6-5
d_gene: .
abundance: .
j_gene: TRBJ2-1

CDR3nt: TGTGCCAGCGTGTCCGGGACAGGGGGCTATGGCTACACCTTC
CDR3aa: CASVSGTGGYGYTF
v_gene: TRBV6-1
d_gene: TRBD1
abundance: many
j_gene: TRBJ1-2

CDR3nt: TGCGCCAGCAGCCAAGAAAGCGGCTTCGGGGAGCTGTTTTTT
CDR3aa: CASSQESGFGELFF
v_gene: TRBV4-1
d_gene: .
abundance: few
j_gene: TRBJ2-2

CDR3nt: TGTGCCAGCAGCCCGACGGGGGCAGCTAACACTGAAGCTTTCTTT
CDR3aa: CASSPTGAANTEAFF
v_gene: TRBV4-2
d_gene: .
abundance: .
j_gene: TRBJ1-1

CDR3nt: TGTGCCAAGTCGGAAGGGGAGGACACCGGGGAGCTGTTTTTT
CDR3aa: CAKSEGEDTGELFF
v_gene: TRBV7-9
d_gene: .
abundance: few
j_gene: TRBJ2-2

CDR3nt: TGTGCCAGCAGCCCGTCTATTACCCAGTACTTC
CDR3aa: CASSPSITQYF
v_gene: TRBV7-2
d_gene: .
abundance: .
j_gene: TRBJ2-5